This T cell receptor beta chain was documented in a study of OX40 agonist ivuxolimab in advanced cancers. Regarding the study as a whole: Low normalized clonal expansion also occurred in some nonresponding patients. By week 6 at 0.1 to 3.0 mg/kg, blood CD4+ and CD8+ T cells had expanded clonally.

Regarding this clone: What it recognizes is unknown.

This table comes from immunoSEQ multiplex PCR, and its TCRdb copy is limited to in-frame clones, with some not included. The table lists approximately 80,000 clones, over 75% of them singletons. Germline CDR1 reads LGHNA; CDR2 reads YSLEER. The V end was cut by 1 base, the J end by 3 bases, with 11 bases between. This CDR3 contains 15 residues. At baseline, cycle 4 day 1, and cycle 7 day 1, blood was sampled. Sample: CD4+ or CD8+ T cells sorted from blood, taken in a trial of the OX40 agonist ivuxolimab. This TCR was sampled from an adult with an advanced solid tumor such as melanoma, head and neck, liver or kidney cancer. This chain connects TRBV4-3 to TRBJ2-3; D unclear. CDR3 nucleotide sequence: TGCGCCAGCAGCCAAGCGTTCTGGGGTACAGATACGCAGTATTTT. It codes for CASSQAFWGTDTQYF.